This entry concerns a single T cell receptor (beta chain). V was pared by 6 bases and J by 4 bases, with 9 bases between. This CDR3 contains 12 residues. In germline, CDR1 is MNHEY, CDR2 SMNVEV (reference sequence). The repertoire was sequenced with immunoSEQ multiplex PCR; TCRdb's copy has only in-frame clones and lacks some. Seen here are approximately 200,000 clones, 75% to 90% observed once, and the top ten hold approximately 3.5%. The source of the sample is a study of blood T cell repertoires in COVID-19. This TCR was sampled from a woman in her 30s who had been exposed to COVID-19. J is TRBJ1-1 and V is TRBV27; D unresolved. What was sequenced was PBMCs or T cells enriched from blood (not recorded which). CDR3: CASREPGTEAFF. The CDR3 nucleotides are TGTGCCAGCAGGGAGCCCGGCACTGAAGCTTTCTTT.